This TCR beta chain came from a study of blood T cell repertoires in COVID-19. Overall study: The United States, Italy and Spain supplied acute and convalescent COVID-19 samples. T cells, B-cell-depleted T cells, or PBMCs provided the cDNA or gDNA that served as material.

This CDR3 spans 17 amino acids. Germline CDR1 MGHRA, CDR2 YSYEKL. V shed 4 bases and J shed 1 base, with 17 bases lying between them. Authors' analysis steps: The assay estimated nucleated cells by amplifying reference gene primers. Only in-frame clones appear in the TCRdb table, and some are missing; sequencing was by immunoSEQ multiplex PCR. The V and J calls and clone size are taken from that table; D and trimming were inferred from the DNA. This table holds about 480,000 clones, roughly 91% found once. The chain is built from TRBV4-1 and TRBJ1-5; a weak D match, TRBD1 (5 bases). The TCR comes from a woman between 45 and 65 years old with COVID-19, enrolled during active disease. The sample was peripheral blood. Here the CDR3 reads CASSPGTRAGSNQPQHF. In DNA, the CDR3 is TGCGCCAGCAGCCCTGGAACCCGGGCAGGGAGCAATCAGCCCCAGCATTTT.